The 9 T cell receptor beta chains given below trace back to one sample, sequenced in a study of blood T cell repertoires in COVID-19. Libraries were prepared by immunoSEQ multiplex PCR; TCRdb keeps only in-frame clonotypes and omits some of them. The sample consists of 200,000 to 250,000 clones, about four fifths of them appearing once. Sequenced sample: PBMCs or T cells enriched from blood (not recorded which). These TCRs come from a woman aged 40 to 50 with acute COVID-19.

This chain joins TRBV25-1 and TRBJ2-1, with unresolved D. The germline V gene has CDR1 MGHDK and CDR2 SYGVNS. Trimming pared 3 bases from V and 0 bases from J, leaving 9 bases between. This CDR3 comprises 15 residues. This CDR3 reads CASSDDESSYNEQFF. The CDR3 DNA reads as TGTGCCAGCAGTGATGATGAGAGCTCCTACAATGAGCAGTTCTTC. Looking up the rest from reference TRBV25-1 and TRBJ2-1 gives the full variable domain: EADIYQTPRYLVIGTGKKITLECSQTMGHDKMYWYQQDPGMELHLIHYSYGVNSTEKGDLSSESTVSRIRTEHFPLTLESARPSHTSQYLCASSDDESSYNEQFFGPGTRLTVL.

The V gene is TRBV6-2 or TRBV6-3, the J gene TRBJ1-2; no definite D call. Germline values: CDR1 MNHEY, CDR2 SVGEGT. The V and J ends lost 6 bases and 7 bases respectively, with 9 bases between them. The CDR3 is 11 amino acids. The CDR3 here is CASSLGSGYTF. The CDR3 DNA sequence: TGTGCCAGCAGCCTAGGGAGTGGCTACACCTTC.

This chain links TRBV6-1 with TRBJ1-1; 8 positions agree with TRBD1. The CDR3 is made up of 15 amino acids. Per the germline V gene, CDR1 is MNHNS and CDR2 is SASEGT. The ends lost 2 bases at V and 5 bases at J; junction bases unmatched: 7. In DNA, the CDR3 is TGTGCCAGCAGTGAACAGGGGGCGAGTTCGACTGAAGCTTTCTTT. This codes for CASSEQGASSTEAFF.

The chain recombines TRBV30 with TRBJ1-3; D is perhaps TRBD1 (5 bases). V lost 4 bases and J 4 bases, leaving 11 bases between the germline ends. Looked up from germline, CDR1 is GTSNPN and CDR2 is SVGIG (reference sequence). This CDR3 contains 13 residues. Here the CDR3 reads CAWTRGRGNTIYF. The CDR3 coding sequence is TGTGCCTGGACCCGGGGGAGGGGAAACACCATATATTTT.

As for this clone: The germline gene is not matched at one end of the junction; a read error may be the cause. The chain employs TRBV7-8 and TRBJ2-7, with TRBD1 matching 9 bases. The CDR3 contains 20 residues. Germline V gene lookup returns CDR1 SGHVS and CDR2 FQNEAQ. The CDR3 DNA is TGTGCCAGCAGTTTAGGGACAGGGATGTGGGGGAGTCCACCTATTAACGAGCAGTACTTC. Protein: CASSLGTGMWGSPPINEQYF.

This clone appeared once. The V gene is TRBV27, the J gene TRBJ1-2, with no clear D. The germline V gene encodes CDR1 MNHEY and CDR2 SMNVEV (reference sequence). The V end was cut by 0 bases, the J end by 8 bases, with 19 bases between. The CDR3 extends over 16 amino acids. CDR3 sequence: CASSLSSGLTGGGYTF. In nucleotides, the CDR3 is TGTGCCAGCAGTTTATCCTCCGGACTCACCGGAGGAGGCTACACCTTC.

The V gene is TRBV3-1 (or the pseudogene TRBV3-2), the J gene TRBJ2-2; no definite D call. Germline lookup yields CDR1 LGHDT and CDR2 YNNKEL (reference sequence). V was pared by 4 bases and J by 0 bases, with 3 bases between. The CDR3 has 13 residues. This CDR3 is CASSLANTGELFF. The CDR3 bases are TGTGCCAGCAGCCTAGCGAACACCGGGGAGCTGTTTTTT.

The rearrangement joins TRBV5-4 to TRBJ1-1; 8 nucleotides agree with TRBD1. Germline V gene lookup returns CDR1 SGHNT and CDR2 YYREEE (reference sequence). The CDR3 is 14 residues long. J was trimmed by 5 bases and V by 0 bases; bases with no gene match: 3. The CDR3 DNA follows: TGTGCCAGCAGCTTGGAACAGGGGGGGACTGAAGCTTTCTTT. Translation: CASSLEQGGTEAFF.

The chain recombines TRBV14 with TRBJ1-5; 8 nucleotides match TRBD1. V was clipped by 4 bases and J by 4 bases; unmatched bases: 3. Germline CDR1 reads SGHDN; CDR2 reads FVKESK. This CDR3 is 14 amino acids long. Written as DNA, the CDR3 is TGTGCCAGCAGCCTAAGACAGGGGAATCAGCCCCAGCATTTT. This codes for CASSLRQGNQPQHF.